The source of this T cell receptor beta chain is a study of technical replicates of blood from a few donors. Clones were read by immunoSEQ multiplex PCR, and TCRdb kept only the in-frame ones, dropping some. This table has about 68,000 clones, 95% to 97% appearing once. The CDR3 sequence is 12 residues long. Germline CDR1 is SEHNR and CDR2 is FQNEAQ (reference sequence). With 5 bases removed from V and 6 bases from J, the gap between germline ends came to 10 bases. Material for sequencing was T cells isolated from PBMCs. This TCR was recovered from a human donor in good health. This chain uses TRBV7-9 with TRBJ1-1; D might be TRBD1 (6 bases). DNA of the CDR3: TGTGCCAGCAGCCTGGACAGTCCTGAAGCTTTCTTT. Translating gives CASSLDSPEAFF.